These 29 T cell receptor beta chains came from one sample sequenced in a study of CD8 T cells in ankylosing spondylitis. TCRdb used MiXCR to reprocess the 5' RACE reads, holding one entry per CDR3 protein. There are about 200,000 distinct CDR3 sequences in the sample; 10% to 15% occur only once, and approximately 15% lies in the top ten. The specimen was blood, either unsorted or a sorted T cell fraction (not recorded which). Receptors were obtained from a male donor with ankylosing spondylitis or in good health (not recorded which).

The chain uses TRBV27 and TRBJ2-7; 11 nucleotides line up with TRBD2. The CDR3 covers 13 residues. V trimming: 6 bases; J trimming: 7 bases; junction bases outside the gene matches: 5. Germline V lookup: CDR1 MNHEY, CDR2 SMNVEV (reference sequence). CDR3 coding DNA: TGTGCCAGCAGAGTAGCGGGGGGGTGGGAGCAGTACTTC. Translated, it gives CASRVAGGWEQYF.

The chain recombines TRBV7-8 with TRBJ1-4; no clear D gene. CDR1 is SGHVS, CDR2 FQNEAQ, per germline. The CDR3 has 15 amino acids. The V end was cut by 5 bases, the J end by 7 bases, with 17 bases between. The CDR3 loop is CASSGTALRSEKLFF. CDR3 DNA sequence: TGTGCCAGCAGCGGTACAGCCCTACGTAGTGAAAAACTGTTTTTT.

By proportion, this clonotype is medium-sized (0.01 to 0.1%). The chain has TRBV12-3 or TRBV12-4 and TRBJ2-7; D is uncertain. This CDR3 region has 13 residues. Trimming took 4 bases from V and 3 from J, leaving 10 bases between them. The CDR3 DNA reads TGTGCCAGCAGTTACCTGTCGAGCTACGAGCAGTACTTC. This encodes CASSYLSSYEQYF.

The CDR3 nucleotides read TGTGCCAGCACCTCAGCGGGACCTAACACCGGGGAGCTGTTTTTT. Amino acids: CASTSAGPNTGELFF. This sequence joins TRBV6-1 and TRBJ2-2; 7 positions match TRBD2. Germline CDR1 MNHNS, CDR2 SASEGT. The CDR3 spans 15 residues. Unmatched junction bases numbered 7, after V lost 7 bases and J lost 2 bases.

This clonotype was detected only a few times. This chain links TRBV27 with TRBJ2-7; 9 bases match TRBD1. CDR1 is MNHEY, CDR2 SMNVEV, per germline (reference sequence). Trimming took 6 bases from V and 7 from J; bases not matched to a gene: 16. The CDR3 spans 16 residues. The CDR3: CASSLLIPQGAKEQYF. Written as DNA, the CDR3 is TGTGCCAGCAGCCTTCTAATTCCACAGGGGGCAAAGGAGCAGTACTTC.

This clonotype was picked up many times. The genes are TRBV27 and TRBJ2-2; TRBD2 matches 10 bases. Unmatched junction bases numbered 4, after V lost 5 bases and J lost 1 base. This CDR3 spans 16 amino acids. The germline CDR1 and CDR2 sequences are MNHEY and SMNVEV (reference sequence). The CDR3 spells CASSTRLAGNTGELFF. CDR3 bases: TGTGCCAGCAGTACTAGACTAGCGGGGAACACCGGGGAGCTGTTTTTT.

At least ten counts were recorded for this clonotype. The genes are TRBV5-1 and TRBJ2-7; D is unresolved. Germline-derived CDR1 and CDR2 are SGHRS and YFSETQ. The CDR3 has 15 residues. V was clipped by 0 bases and J by 4 bases, with 14 bases between them. The DNA for the CDR3 is TGCGCCAGCAGCTTGGAGGGTCGTAACGCGTACGAGCAGTACTTC. This codes for CASSLEGRNAYEQYF.

This clonotype was observed a few times. The V call is TRBV19, the J call TRBJ2-2, with 12 positions matching TRBD1. Trimming at V came to 5 bases and at J to 6 bases, leaving 4 bases not matched to a gene. This CDR3 is built from 15 residues. The V gene's germline CDR1 is LNHDA and CDR2 SQIVND (reference sequence). This CDR3 is CASSPGQGAAGELFF. The CDR3 DNA reads TGTGCCAGTAGTCCGGGACAGGGGGCTGCCGGGGAGCTGTTTTTT.

This clonotype was detected a few times. The rearrangement uses TRBV6-1 and TRBJ1-5, with D possibly TRBD1 on 6 matching bases. Trimming stripped 9 bases from V and 4 bases from J, with 13 bases between. This CDR3 is built from 13 residues. Germline V gene sequence: CDR1 MNHNS, CDR2 SASEGT. The CDR3 reads CASFSQGNQPQHF. The CDR3 nucleotides read TGTGCCAGTTTCTCGCAGGGGAATCAGCCCCAGCATTTT.

A few counts support this clonotype. The rearrangement joins TRBV5-6 to TRBJ2-3; 9 nucleotides align to TRBD1. Germline CDR1 SGHDT, CDR2 YYEEEE. V lost 2 bases, J lost 3 bases, and 4 bases stayed unmatched. The CDR3 totals 15 residues. The CDR3: CASSFGDRVTDTQYF. The DNA for the CDR3 is TGTGCCAGCAGCTTCGGGGACAGGGTGACAGATACGCAGTATTTT.

The sample holds a few counts of this clonotype. The chain couples TRBV20-1 to TRBJ2-3, with TRBD2 matching 7 bases. The CDR3 spans 15 residues. CDR1 is DFQATT, CDR2 SNEGSKA, per germline (reference sequence). V lost 0 bases and J lost 2; bases outside the gene matches: 5. CDR3 coding DNA: TGCAGTGCTAGAGATGACAGCGGGGTCACAGATACGCAGTATTTT. This codes for CSARDDSGVTDTQYF.

The chain is built from TRBV15 and TRBJ2-1; unclear D gene. Germline CDR1 and CDR2: LNHNV and YYDKDF (reference sequence). The germline V and J ends were trimmed by 0 bases and 1 base, with 13 bases remaining between them. This CDR3 has 17 residues. CDR3 in amino acids: CATSRDLGSRSYNEQFF. CDR3 nucleotides: TGTGCCACCAGCAGAGATTTAGGCTCCCGATCCTACAATGAGCAGTTCTTC.

Only a few counts were recorded for this clonotype. The chain combines TRBV29-1 with TRBJ1-2, with 7 bases aligning to TRBD1. The CDR3 loop spans 15 amino acids. Germline CDR1 is SQVTM and CDR2 is ANQGSEA. Unmatched junction bases numbered 15, after V lost 6 bases and J lost 5 bases. The CDR3 here is CSVRDSPEEIYGYTF. CDR3 nucleotides: TGCAGCGTGCGGGACAGCCCAGAAGAAATATATGGCTACACCTTC.

This clonotype was seen more than once but under ten times. The J gene is TRBJ1-2, the V gene TRBV27, with unresolved D. This CDR3 is built from 15 residues. Germline V gene data show CDR1 as MNHEY and CDR2 as SMNVEV (reference sequence). V was cut by 2 bases and J by 5 bases, with 15 bases left in between. CDR3 sequence: CASSLRSRALYGYTF. CDR3 in DNA: TGTGCCAGCAGTTTACGGTCACGAGCCTTGTATGGCTACACCTTC.

The genes are TRBV5-1 and TRBJ2-5, with TRBD2 identical over 7 bases. The CDR3 contains 15 residues. The trim removed 0 bases at V and 4 bases at J, leaving 6 bases unmatched. In germline, CDR1 is SGHRS, CDR2 YFSETQ. This chain's CDR3 is CASSLGLAEVETQYF. CDR3 DNA: TGCGCCAGCAGCTTGGGCCTAGCGGAGGTAGAGACCCAGTACTTC. Variable domain in full (rest from reference TRBV5-1 and TRBJ2-5): KAGVTQTPRYLIKTRGQQVTLSCSPISGHRSVSWYQQTPGQGLQFLFEYFSETQRNKGNFPGRFSGRQFSNSRSEMNVSTLELGDSALYLCASSLGLAEVETQYFGPGTRLLVL.

This clonotype has only a few counts. V and J are TRBV4-1 and TRBJ2-5; 9 bases line up with TRBD2. Germline CDR1 is MGHRA and CDR2 is YSYEKL. V dropped 6 bases and J dropped 3; count of bases not matched to a gene: 5. The length of the CDR3 is 14 residues. The CDR3 protein is CASSQIAGEETQYF. The CDR3 DNA reads TGCGCCAGCAGTCAAATAGCGGGAGAAGAGACCCAGTACTTC.

This clonotype was picked up a small number of times. This sequence joins TRBV4-1 and TRBJ1-1; D is ambiguous. The V gene lost 1 base and the J gene lost 3 bases, with 12 bases spanning the gap. Germline CDR1 is MGHRA and CDR2 is YSYEKL. CDR3 length equals 15 residues. DNA for the CDR3: TGCGCCAGCAGCCAAGGAGCAAATACCTACACTGAAGCTTTCTTT. Translation gives CASSQGANTYTEAFF.

The V and J genes are TRBV20-1 and TRBJ2-3; tentative D call: TRBD1 (6 bases). Germline loops: CDR1 DFQATT, CDR2 SNEGSKA (reference sequence). This CDR3 has 15 residues. Trimming pared 2 bases from V and 2 bases from J, leaving 14 bases between. The CDR3 DNA reads TGCAGTGCTAGAACAAGGACAGCCATCACAGATACGCAGTATTTT. Protein product: CSARTRTAITDTQYF.

The V call is TRBV4-1, the J call TRBJ1-5; D ambiguous. Trimming left V 0 bases short and J 2 bases short, with 5 bases between. This CDR3 has 14 amino acids. Germline CDR1 and CDR2: MGHRA and YSYEKL. CDR3: CASSQEWGNQPQHF. The DNA for the CDR3 is TGCGCCAGCAGCCAAGAGTGGGGCAATCAGCCCCAGCATTTT.

This clonotype was seen only a few times. V usage is TRBV3-1 and J usage is TRBJ2-3; D call uncertain. V gave up 1 base and J gave up 0 bases, with 8 bases separating them. Looked up from germline, CDR1 is LGHDT and CDR2 is YNNKEL (reference sequence). The CDR3 length is 15 residues. The CDR3 sequence: CASSQGVNSTDTQYF. For the CDR3, the DNA is TGTGCCAGCAGCCAAGGAGTTAATAGCACAGATACGCAGTATTTT.

This clonotype was seen repeatedly, ten times or more. The chain carries TRBV27 and TRBJ2-7; the D gene is possibly TRBD2 (5 bases). The V end lost 9 bases, the J end lost 5 bases, and 17 bases lay between the germline ends. Germline V gives CDR1 MNHEY, CDR2 SMNVEV (reference sequence). There are 13 residues in the CDR3. The chain's CDR3 is CASSKKADDEQYF. The CDR3 coding sequence is TGTGCCAGTTCGAAGAAAGCGGACGACGAGCAGTACTTC.

The J gene is TRBJ2-1, the V gene TRBV27; 7 bases align to TRBD2. The CDR3 length is 12 residues. Germline V lookup: CDR1 MNHEY, CDR2 SMNVEV (reference sequence). V gave up 6 bases and J gave up 9 bases; unmatched junction bases: 5. DNA for the CDR3: TGTGCCAGCAGCACTTGGGGGGGTGAGCAGTTCTTC. Translating it yields CASSTWGGEQFF.

The V gene is TRBV3-1, the J gene TRBJ1-1, with D unresolved. Trimming took off 3 bases at V and 2 bases at J, with 4 bases between the two ends. The CDR3 totals 12 residues. CDR1 is LGHDT, CDR2 YNNKEL, per germline (reference sequence). Here the CDR3 DNA reads TGTGCCAGCAGCCAGTTTAACACTGAAGCTTTCTTT. Translation: CASSQFNTEAFF. Full variable domain (remainder filled in from reference TRBV3-1 and TRBJ1-1): DTAVSQTPKYLVTQMGNDKSIKCEQNLGHDTMYWYKQDSKKFLKIMFSYNNKELIINETVPNRFSPKSPDKAHLNLHINSLELGDSAVYFCASSQFNTEAFFGQGTRLTVV.

Many counts were recorded for this clonotype. The V call is TRBV5-1, the J call TRBJ1-1; 7 bases are shared with TRBD1. Trimming cost V 3 bases and J 4 bases; bases outside gene matches: 9. CDR1 is SGHRS and CDR2 is YFSETQ in the germline V gene. There are 15 residues in the CDR3. This CDR3 is CASSWASGGGTEAFF. The CDR3 region has the DNA TGCGCCAGCAGCTGGGCTTCAGGGGGGGGCACTGAAGCTTTCTTT.

The rearrangement joins TRBV5-1 to TRBJ2-7; D not resolved. The CDR3 has 14 amino acids. Trimming removed 0 bases at V and 4 bases at J, with 11 bases between. Germline values: CDR1 SGHRS, CDR2 YFSETQ. CDR3 DNA: TGCGCCAGCAGCTTGGGCCCACTTCAATACGAGCAGTACTTC. Translated, it gives CASSLGPLQYEQYF.

This chain links TRBV20-1 with TRBJ2-3; the D is unclear. V lost 0 bases, J lost 8 bases, and 9 bases lay in between. The CDR3 spans 12 residues. The germline V gene has CDR1 DFQATT and CDR2 SNEGSKA (reference sequence). CDR3 sequence reads: CSARESDPTQYF. The DNA for the CDR3 is TGCAGTGCTAGAGAGTCGGACCCTACGCAGTATTTT.

In this sample, this clonotype turned up a few times. The chain links TRBV3-1 to TRBJ2-1; 10 bases match TRBD2. CDR3 length: 16 residues. Germline CDR1 is LGHDT and CDR2 is YNNKEL (reference sequence). Trimming removed 4 bases from V and 8 bases from J; junction bases left unmatched: 11. The CDR3 DNA sequence: TGTGCCAGCAGCCCCTACAGCGGGAGGGCCTCGGATGAGCAGTTCTTC. Amino acid sequence: CASSPYSGRASDEQFF.

This chain joins TRBV3-1 and TRBJ2-3; 15 bases line up with TRBD2. CDR1 is LGHDT, CDR2 YNNKEL, per germline (reference sequence). The CDR3 extends over 20 amino acids. Trimming cost V 1 base and J 2 bases; bases outside gene matches: 10. The CDR3 DNA reads TGTGCCAGCAGCCAAGGATGGCGGACTAGCGGGAGGGACCACACAGATACGCAGTATTTT. This gives the protein CASSQGWRTSGRDHTDTQYF.

This clonotype was counted only a few times. The genes are TRBV6-5 and TRBJ2-3; 9 bases align to TRBD2. This CDR3 is 16 amino acids long. V gave up 0 bases and J gave up 2 bases; unmatched junction bases: 3. Germline V gene lookup returns CDR1 MNHEY and CDR2 SVGAGI. CDR3 bases: TGTGCCAGCAGTTACTCGACTAGCGGTACCACAGATACGCAGTATTTT. Amino acids: CASSYSTSGTTDTQYF.